The next 23 T cell receptor beta chains were all read from a single sample in a study of CD8+ T cells in alopecia areata. cDNA reverse transcribed from extracted RNA served as the sequencing template. Sequenced by immunoSEQ multiplex PCR; TCRdb stores in-frame clones only, minus some. The table has about 210,000 clones, more than 55% seen once; the top ten hold more than 1%. Treatment of the sample: oral pan-JAK inhibitor, 5-10 mg twice daily. The sample was CD4+ T cells sorted from blood, taken at approximately week 45, from a patient treated with tofacitinib. Receptors were obtained from a human donor with alopecia areata.

V and J are TRBV4-3 and TRBJ2-1; no clear D. Germline-derived CDR1 and CDR2 are LGHNA and YSLEER. Trimming removed 0 bases at V and 6 bases at J, with 9 bases between. This CDR3 contains 14 residues. CDR3 bases: TGCGCCAGCAGCCAAGACTCTAGGCCCAATGAGCAGTTCTTC. Translated, it gives CASSQDSRPNEQFF.

The genes are TRBV20-1 and TRBJ2-1, with D unclear. Per the germline V gene, CDR1 is DFQATT and CDR2 is SNEGSKA (reference sequence). CDR3 length: 11 amino acids. Trimming took 7 bases from V and 5 from J, leaving 9 bases between them. The CDR3 sequence is CSGIRNNEQFF. Written as DNA, the CDR3 is TGCAGTGGCATTCGCAACAATGAGCAGTTCTTC.

This clone was seen a handful of times. The chain recombines TRBV29-1 with TRBJ2-3; D might be TRBD1 (5 bases). V was clipped by 6 bases and J by 6 bases, with 10 bases between them. CDR3 size: 11 residues. Germline CDR1 reads SQVTM; CDR2 reads ANQGSEA. DNA for the CDR3: TGCAGCGTGACGTCAGGGGATACGCAGTATTTT. This sequence encodes CSVTSGDTQYF.

The CDR3 coding sequence is TGTGCCAGCAGCCTAGTCTGGACCCAGGGGGGGCAGTACTTC. Its protein is CASSLVWTQGGQYF. The chain recombines TRBV7-2 with TRBJ2-7; tentative D call: TRBD1 (7 bases). The CDR3 runs to 14 residues. Germline CDR1 SGHTA, CDR2 FQGNSA. Trimming took 5 bases from V and 9 from J, leaving 20 bases between them.

This clone was seen more than once but under ten times. This chain connects TRBV18 to TRBJ2-7; D is undetermined. Germline V gene sequence: CDR1 KGHSH, CDR2 LQKENI. The V end was cut by 3 bases, the J end by 4 bases, with 13 bases between. The CDR3 extends over 14 amino acids. Here the CDR3 DNA reads TGTGCCAGCTCACCCGGTGTGCCAACGTACGAGCAGTACTTC. It codes for CASSPGVPTYEQYF. The full variable domain, its missing parts supplied by reference TRBV18 and TRBJ2-7, is NAGVMQNPRHLVRRRGQEARLRCSPMKGHSHVYWYRQLPEEGLKFMVYLQKENIIDESGMPKERFSAEFPKEGPSILRIQQVVRGDSAAYFCASSPGVPTYEQYFGPGTRLTVT.

V is TRBV10-2 and J is TRBJ1-4; TRBD1 aligns across 7 bases. CDR1 and CDR2 from the germline V gene are WSHSY and SAAADI. This CDR3 is built from 14 residues. V gave up 7 bases and J gave up 6 bases; unmatched junction bases: 8. The CDR3 coding sequence is TGCGCCAGCACCATGGGACAGTCAGATGAAAAACTGTTTTTT. It yields the protein CASTMGQSDEKLFF.

The chain combines TRBV15 with TRBJ1-5; D is unclear. Per the germline V gene, CDR1 is LNHNV and CDR2 is YYDKDF (reference sequence). V shed 3 bases and J shed 3 bases, with 12 bases lying between them. The CDR3 runs to 15 residues. In DNA form, the CDR3 reads TGTGCCACCAGCAGCCGTGGCCCCTACAATCAGCCCCAGCATTTT. Translating it yields CATSSRGPYNQPQHF.

The rearrangement joins TRBV9 to TRBJ2-5; D might be TRBD1 (6 bases). The CDR3 is made up of 15 amino acids. CDR1 is SGDLS, CDR2 YYNGEE, per germline. Trimming pared 0 bases from V and 4 bases from J, leaving 13 bases between. The DNA of the CDR3 is TGTGCCAGCAGCGTAGCTACAGGGAACAGAGAGACCCAGTACTTC. Translating it yields CASSVATGNRETQYF.

The CDR3 DNA follows: TGCGCCAGCAGCCAGAGGGGGGACACTGAAGCTTTCTTT. This encodes CASSQRGDTEAFF. The V call is TRBV4-3, the J call TRBJ1-1, with D possibly being TRBD1 (6 bases). CDR1 and CDR2 (germline): LGHNA, YSLEER. This CDR3 comprises 13 residues. V was cut by 3 bases and J by 3 bases, with 8 bases left in between.

The genes are TRBV2 and TRBJ1-2; D uncertain. This CDR3 contains 14 residues. V lost 6 bases, J lost 6 bases, and 17 bases lay in between. Germline values: CDR1 SNHLY, CDR2 FYNNEI. CDR3 coding DNA: TGTGCCAGCAGGAGTAGGTCGGGTCCGGATGGCTACACCTTC. Protein product: CASRSRSGPDGYTF. Full variable domain (outside the CDR3, taken from reference TRBV2 and TRBJ1-2): EPEVTQTPSHQVTQMGQEVILRCVPISNHLYFYWYRQILGQKVEFLVSFYNNEISEKSEIFDDQFSVERPDGSNFTLKIRSTKLEDSAMYFCASRSRSGPDGYTFGSGTRLTVV.

The genes are TRBV5-1 and TRBJ1-2, with D unclear. The V gene's germline CDR1 is SGHRS and CDR2 YFSETQ. The CDR3 runs to 13 residues. Trimming left V 0 bases short and J 4 bases short, with 7 bases between. The CDR3 here is CASSLDAVYGYTF. The CDR3 bases are TGCGCCAGCAGCTTGGACGCTGTCTATGGCTACACCTTC. Using reference TRBV5-1 and TRBJ1-2 for the parts outside the CDR3, the full variable domain is KAGVTQTPRYLIKTRGQQVTLSCSPISGHRSVSWYQQTPGQGLQFLFEYFSETQRNKGNFPGRFSGRQFSNSRSEMNVSTLELGDSALYLCASSLDAVYGYTFGSGTRLTVV.

This chain joins TRBV11-1 and TRBJ2-1; 8 bases fit TRBD1. The CDR3 extends over 14 amino acids. V shed 9 bases and J 6 bases; nucleotides not matched to a gene: 10. CDR1 is SGHAT and CDR2 is FQDESV in the germline V gene (reference sequence). The CDR3 is CASHDRGKGNEQFF. The CDR3 nucleotides read TGTGCCAGTCACGACAGGGGAAAAGGCAATGAGCAGTTCTTC. Variable domain in full (rest from reference TRBV11-1 and TRBJ2-1): EAEVAQSPRYKITEKSQAVAFWCDPISGHATLYWYRQILGQGPELLVQFQDESVVDDSQLPKDRFSAERLKGVDSTLKIQPAELGDSAMYLCASHDRGKGNEQFFGPGTRLTVL.

J is TRBJ1-2 and V is TRBV2, with D maybe TRBD1 (5 bases). V lost 4 bases to trimming and J lost 0 bases, with 9 bases between them. The CDR3 covers 14 residues. Germline V gene lookup returns CDR1 SNHLY and CDR2 FYNNEI. Here the CDR3 reads CASSVQQANYGYTF. The CDR3 coding sequence is TGTGCCAGCAGTGTACAACAGGCTAACTATGGCTACACCTTC.

V is TRBV7-2 and J is TRBJ1-6; D is uncertain. Trimming removed 4 bases at V and 7 bases at J, with 8 bases between. This CDR3 contains 13 residues. Germline V CDR1 and CDR2: SGHTA, FQGNSA. The CDR3 DNA reads as TGTGCCAGCAGCTCGGACTGGAATTCACCCCTCCACTTT. As protein: CASSSDWNSPLHF.

This clone was seen once. The J gene is TRBJ1-1, the V gene TRBV6-5; 7 nucleotides agree with TRBD1. Germline CDR1 and CDR2: MNHEY and SVGAGI. V shed 4 bases, J shed 6 bases, and the junction held 5 bases outside the gene matches. The CDR3 is made up of 13 amino acids. CDR3: CASSLEGAPEAFF. The CDR3 region has the DNA TGTGCCAGCAGTTTGGAGGGGGCCCCTGAAGCTTTCTTT.

In the case of this clone: This CDR3 is also generated by other DNA sequences in the sample. The CDR3 is CSVATQETQYF. The CDR3 DNA follows: TGCAGCGTTGCCACTCAAGAGACCCAGTACTTC. The chain carries TRBV29-1 and TRBJ2-5; no clear D. V lost 4 bases to trimming and J lost 2 bases, with 5 bases between them. Germline V CDR1 and CDR2: SQVTM, ANQGSEA. CDR3 length: 11 residues.

This chain links TRBV7-2 with TRBJ1-1; D possibly corresponds to TRBD1 (5 bases). There are 14 residues in the CDR3. Germline assignment: CDR1 SGHTA and CDR2 FQGNSA. Between the trimmed V and J ends, which lost 4 bases and 1 base, there was a span of 10 bases. For the CDR3, the DNA is TGTGCCAGCAGCTCATATGACAGGAACACTGAAGCTTTCTTT. The encoded protein is CASSSYDRNTEAFF.

The chain couples TRBV11-2 to TRBJ2-2; a weak D match, TRBD2 (6 bases). The germline CDR1 and CDR2 sequences are SGHAT and FQNNGV. This CDR3 is 16 amino acids long. The V end lost 5 bases, the J end lost 5 bases, and 18 bases lay between the germline ends. CDR3 protein: CASSPSGLARTGELFF. For the CDR3, the DNA is TGTGCCAGCAGCCCCTCCGGGCTAGCGAGAACCGGGGAGCTGTTTTTT.

This clone was observed a few times. The J gene is TRBJ1-1, the V gene TRBV7-6; no firm D call. The germline CDR1 and CDR2 sequences are SGHVS and FNYEAQ. The CDR3 is made up of 13 amino acids. V lost 1 base, J lost 1 base, and 4 bases lay in between. CDR3 protein: CASSLGRNTEAFF. The CDR3 DNA reads TGTGCCAGCAGCTTAGGAAGGAACACTGAAGCTTTCTTT.

The CDR3 nucleotides are TGTGCCAGCAGCTCCACCCGGGGGGGCTCTGGGGCCAACGTCCTGACTTTC. This codes for CASSSTRGGSGANVLTF. The chain is built from TRBV7-2 and TRBJ2-6; 8 nucleotides line up with TRBD2. The J segment lost 0 bases and the V segment lost 4 bases, leaving 5 bases of the junction unmatched. This CDR3 is 17 amino acids long. Germline CDR1 is SGHTA and CDR2 is FQGNSA.

V and J are TRBV14 and TRBJ2-7, with TRBD1 as a possible D gene (5 bases). Trimming stripped 5 bases from V and 3 bases from J, with 11 bases between. Germline V gene lookup returns CDR1 SGHDN and CDR2 FVKESK. The length of the CDR3 is 13 residues. The CDR3 DNA reads TGTGCCAGCAGCGGTAGACAGTTCTACGAGCAGTACTTC. This codes for CASSGRQFYEQYF.

The table lists this clone with a count of one. This chain uses TRBV29-1 with TRBJ2-1; maybe TRBD1 (6 bases). This CDR3 is 16 amino acids long. Looked up from germline, CDR1 is SQVTM and CDR2 is ANQGSEA. The germline V and J ends were trimmed by 1 base and 1 base, with 14 bases remaining between them. The CDR3 sequence is CSVEAGQTLSYNEQFF. CDR3 DNA sequence: TGCAGCGTTGAAGCGGGACAAACACTTTCCTACAATGAGCAGTTCTTC.

The chain links TRBV29-1 to TRBJ1-1, with TRBD1 matching over 8 bases. The V gene's germline CDR1 is SQVTM and CDR2 ANQGSEA. This CDR3 contains 14 residues. After removal of 7 bases from V and 1 base from J, the junction contained 8 bases not matched to a gene. The CDR3 here is CSARWDRRNTEAFF. The CDR3 DNA reads TGCAGCGCACGGTGGGACAGGCGGAACACTGAAGCTTTCTTT.